This T cell receptor beta chain was documented in a study of cytomegalovirus exposure and HLA in healthy donors. This PCR relied on a set of 60 Vbeta primers and 13 Jbeta primers. Only in-frame clones appear in the TCRdb table, and some are missing; sequencing was by immunoSEQ multiplex PCR. The sample holds about 140,000 clones, around two thirds seen once. The receptor's source is a male donor in good health and CMV-seronegative. The specimen sequenced was PBMCs.

DNA for the CDR3: TGTGCCAGCAGGGAGAGAGGGACAGGGTACACTGAAGCTTTCTTT. Translating it yields CASRERGTGYTEAFF. This chain links TRBV27 with TRBJ1-1; 9 bases map to TRBD1. Per germline, CDR1 MNHEY and CDR2 SMNVEV (reference sequence). The V gene end was trimmed by 6 bases and the J gene end by 3 bases; junction bases not matched to a gene: 8. There are 15 residues in the CDR3.